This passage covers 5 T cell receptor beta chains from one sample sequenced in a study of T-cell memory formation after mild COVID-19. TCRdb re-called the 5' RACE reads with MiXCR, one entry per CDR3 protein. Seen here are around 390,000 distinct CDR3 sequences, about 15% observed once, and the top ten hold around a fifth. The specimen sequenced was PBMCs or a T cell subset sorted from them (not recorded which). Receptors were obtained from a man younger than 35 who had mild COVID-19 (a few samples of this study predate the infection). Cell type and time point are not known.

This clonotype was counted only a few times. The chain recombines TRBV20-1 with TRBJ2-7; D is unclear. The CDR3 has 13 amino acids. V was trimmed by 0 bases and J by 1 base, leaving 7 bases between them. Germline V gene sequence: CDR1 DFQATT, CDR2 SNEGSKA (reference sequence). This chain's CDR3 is CSAREPDSYEQYF. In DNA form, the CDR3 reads TGCAGTGCTAGAGAGCCCGATTCCTACGAGCAGTACTTC.

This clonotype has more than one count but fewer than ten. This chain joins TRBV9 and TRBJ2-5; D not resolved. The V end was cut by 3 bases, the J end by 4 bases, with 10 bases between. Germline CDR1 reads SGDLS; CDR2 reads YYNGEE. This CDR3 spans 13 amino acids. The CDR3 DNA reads TGTGCCAGCAGCGAGGATCGAGGAGAGACCCAGTACTTC. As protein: CASSEDRGETQYF.

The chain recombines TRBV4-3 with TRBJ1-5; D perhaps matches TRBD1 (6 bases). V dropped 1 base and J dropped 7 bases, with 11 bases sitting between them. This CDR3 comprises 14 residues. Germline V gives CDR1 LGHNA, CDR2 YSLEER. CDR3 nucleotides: TGCGCCAGCAGCCAAGTGACAGGCGCCCAGCCCCAGCATTTT. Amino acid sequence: CASSQVTGAQPQHF.

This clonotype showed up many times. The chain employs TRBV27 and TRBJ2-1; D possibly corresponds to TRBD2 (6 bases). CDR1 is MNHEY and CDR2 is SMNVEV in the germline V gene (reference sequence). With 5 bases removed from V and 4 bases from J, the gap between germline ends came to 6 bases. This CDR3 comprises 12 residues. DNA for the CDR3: TGTGCCAGCAGTGGGACTTACAATGAGCAGTTCTTC. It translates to CASSGTYNEQFF.

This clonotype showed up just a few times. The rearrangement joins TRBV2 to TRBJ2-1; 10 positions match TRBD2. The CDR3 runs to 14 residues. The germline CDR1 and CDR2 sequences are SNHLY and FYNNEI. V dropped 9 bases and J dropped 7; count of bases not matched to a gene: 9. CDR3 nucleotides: TGTGCCAGTACTAGCGGGGAGATGGGAAATGAGCAGTTCTTC. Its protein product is CASTSGEMGNEQFF.